The clone carrying this T cell receptor beta chain came up many times. Its antigen is not identified. The data were obtained in a study of CD8 T cells in ankylosing spondylitis. Overall study results and limits: Past studies reported some motif variants in reactive arthritis synovial fluid and blood. Characteristic, it appeared, of ankylosing spondylitis blood was a TCR beta motif of roughly eight highly homologous variants.

TCRdb called the 5' RACE reads again in MiXCR, with one record for every CDR3 protein. Of 36,000 or so distinct CDR3 sequences detected, approximately 5.9% appear once; the ten largest clones hold 12%. This CDR3 comprises 11 residues. The germline CDR1 and CDR2 sequences are MNHEY and SMNVEV (reference sequence). V lost 3 bases, J lost 5 bases, and 2 bases lay in between. The source material was blood, either unsorted or a sorted T cell fraction (not recorded which). This sequence originates from a male donor with ankylosing spondylitis or in good health (not recorded which). The V and J genes are TRBV27 and TRBJ2-1; D unclear. This chain's CDR3 is CASSFNNEQFF. The CDR3 DNA follows: TGTGCCAGCAGTTTCAACAATGAGCAGTTCTTC.